This T cell receptor (beta chain) was identified during a study of blood T cell repertoires in COVID-19. At the level of the study: The origin of the acute and convalescent COVID-19 samples was the United States, Italy and Spain. In each case, the material was cDNA or gDNA derived from T cells, B-cell-depleted T cells, or PBMCs.

Using immunoSEQ multiplex PCR, the repertoire was profiled, and TCRdb retains in-frame clones only, with some absent. The sample yields approximately 150,000 clones, approximately 81% seen once. The CDR3 consists of 19 residues. The rearrangement uses TRBV21-1 and TRBJ2-1; TRBD2 was called by the table and not checked on the DNA. TRBV21-1 constitutes a pseudogene. The source material was peripheral blood. The receptor was isolated from a man in his 60s with acute or convalescent COVID-19. Written as DNA, the CDR3 is TGTGCCAGCAGCTTTTATCCGGCCGATAGCGGGAGGGTGGGCAATGAGCAGTTCTTC. It codes for CASSFYPADSGRVGNEQFF.